This is a list of T cell receptor beta chains from one sample in a study of shared clonotypes between healthy human individuals. Using immunoSEQ multiplex PCR, the repertoire was profiled, and TCRdb retains in-frame clones only, with some absent. The table includes 2 million or so clones, roughly 95% detected once. The specimen sequenced was naive CD8+ T cells sorted from blood. These receptors were obtained from a man aged 18 to 30 in good health. Each CDR3 is given with its conserved first and last residue. A D gene is named only where the DNA matches it firmly. Expanded clones get a size class; other rows say once, few or many, or leave the size out.

j_call: TRBJ2-7; v_call: TRBV27; clone_size: .; d_call: TRBD1; cdr3_aa: CASTKTGASYEQYF; cdr3_nt: TGTGCCAGCACCAAGACAGGGGCCTCCTACGAGCAGTACTTC
j_call: TRBJ2-7; v_call: TRBV7-9; clone_size: .; d_call: TRBD2; cdr3_aa: CASSPGLAGAEQYF; cdr3_nt: TGTGCCAGCAGTCCTGGACTAGCGGGAGCCGAGCAGTACTTC
j_call: TRBJ2-7; v_call: TRBV27; clone_size: .; d_call: .; cdr3_aa: CASSHPGGGAYEQYF; cdr3_nt: TGTGCCAGCAGCCACCCTGGAGGGGGCGCGTACGAGCAGTACTTC
j_call: TRBJ1-1; v_call: TRBV4-1; clone_size: .; d_call: .; cdr3_aa: CASSHQGQNTEAFF; cdr3_nt: TGCGCCAGCAGCCACCAGGGACAAAACACTGAAGCTTTCTTT
j_call: TRBJ1-5; v_call: TRBV6-5; clone_size: .; d_call: .; cdr3_aa: CASSASSTSNQPQHF; cdr3_nt: TGTGCCAGCAGTGCATCTTCGACAAGCAATCAGCCCCAGCATTTT
j_call: TRBJ1-6; v_call: TRBV28; clone_size: once; d_call: .; cdr3_aa: CASSLGSSPLHF; cdr3_nt: TGTGCCAGCAGTTTAGGGAGTTCACCCCTCCACTTT
j_call: TRBJ2-1; v_call: TRBV7-2; clone_size: once; d_call: TRBD1; cdr3_aa: CASRRTGGLVDEQFF; cdr3_nt: TGTGCCAGCAGAAGGACAGGGGGTTTAGTCGATGAGCAGTTCTTC
j_call: TRBJ1-3; v_call: TRBV6-1; clone_size: .; d_call: .; cdr3_aa: CASSERGSGNTIYF; cdr3_nt: TGTGCCAGCAGTGAACGAGGCTCTGGAAACACCATATATTTT
j_call: TRBJ2-7; v_call: TRBV13; clone_size: .; d_call: .; cdr3_aa: CASSFRESSYEQYF; cdr3_nt: TGTGCCAGCAGCTTCAGAGAAAGCTCCTACGAGCAGTACTTC
j_call: TRBJ1-4; v_call: TRBV4-1; clone_size: .; d_call: TRBD1; cdr3_aa: CASSQARMTGGGEKLFF; cdr3_nt: TGCGCCAGCAGCCAGGCCCGAATGACAGGGGGAGGAGAAAAACTGTTTTTT
j_call: TRBJ1-1; v_call: TRBV19; clone_size: .; d_call: TRBD1; cdr3_aa: CASKARTGGRTEAFF; cdr3_nt: TGTGCCAGTAAAGCCCGGACAGGGGGCCGGACTGAAGCTTTCTTT
j_call: TRBJ2-7; v_call: TRBV29-1; clone_size: once; d_call: .; cdr3_aa: CSVPTGGGINEQYF; cdr3_nt: TGCAGCGTTCCCACCGGTGGGGGGATCAACGAGCAGTACTTC
j_call: TRBJ2-1; v_call: TRBV5-6; clone_size: .; d_call: .; cdr3_aa: CASNRGGTYNEQFF; cdr3_nt: TGTGCCAGCAACCGGGGTGGAACCTACAATGAGCAGTTCTTC
j_call: TRBJ2-7; v_call: TRBV7-9; clone_size: once; d_call: .; cdr3_aa: CASSTGHSYEQYF; cdr3_nt: TGTGCCAGCAGCACGGGACATTCCTACGAGCAGTACTTC
j_call: TRBJ2-7; v_call: TRBV5-6; clone_size: .; d_call: .; cdr3_aa: CASSLQAPYEQYF; cdr3_nt: TGTGCCAGCAGCTTACAAGCCCCCTACGAGCAGTACTTC
j_call: TRBJ2-7; v_call: TRBV4-3; clone_size: .; d_call: TRBD1; cdr3_aa: CASSLNLGQGTYEQYF; cdr3_nt: TGCGCCAGCAGCCTCAACTTGGGACAGGGTACCTACGAGCAGTACTTC
j_call: TRBJ2-5; v_call: TRBV29-1; clone_size: .; d_call: TRBD2; cdr3_aa: CSVEDRVSGLAGGPETQYF; cdr3_nt: TGCAGCGTTGAGGATCGGGTTTCGGGACTAGCGGGAGGGCCTGAGACCCAGTACTTC
j_call: TRBJ1-4; v_call: TRBV5-6; clone_size: .; d_call: TRBD1; cdr3_aa: CASSPTGRTNEKLFF; cdr3_nt: TGTGCCAGCAGCCCGACAGGGCGGACTAATGAAAAACTGTTTTTT
j_call: TRBJ2-3; v_call: TRBV10-1; clone_size: .; d_call: .; cdr3_aa: CASSETGLDTQYF; cdr3_nt: TGCGCCAGCAGTGAGACAGGCCTAGATACGCAGTATTTT
j_call: TRBJ2-7; v_call: TRBV19; clone_size: .; d_call: TRBD2; cdr3_aa: CASSITSGANEQYF; cdr3_nt: TGTGCCAGTAGTATTACTAGCGGGGCTAACGAGCAGTACTTC
j_call: TRBJ2-1; v_call: TRBV4-1; clone_size: .; d_call: TRBD2; cdr3_aa: CASSLGTSGGPWDEQFF; cdr3_nt: TGCGCCAGCAGCCTCGGGACTAGCGGGGGCCCCTGGGATGAGCAGTTCTTC
j_call: TRBJ2-1; v_call: TRBV9; clone_size: .; d_call: .; cdr3_aa: CASSLSLNEQFF; cdr3_nt: TGTGCCAGCAGCCTCAGTCTCAATGAGCAGTTCTTC
j_call: TRBJ2-3; v_call: TRBV18; clone_size: .; d_call: .; cdr3_aa: CASSPPTEDTQYF; cdr3_nt: TGTGCCAGCTCACCACCGACGGAAGATACGCAGTATTTT
j_call: TRBJ2-2; v_call: TRBV30; clone_size: .; d_call: TRBD1; cdr3_aa: CAWSGGTGMNTGELFF; cdr3_nt: TGTGCCTGGAGTGGAGGGACAGGGATGAACACCGGGGAGCTGTTTTTT
j_call: TRBJ2-6; v_call: TRBV2; clone_size: .; d_call: .; cdr3_aa: CASSPHINSGANVLTF; cdr3_nt: TGTGCCAGCAGTCCTCATATCAACTCTGGGGCCAACGTCCTGACTTTC
j_call: TRBJ1-4; v_call: TRBV7-2; clone_size: .; d_call: .; cdr3_aa: CASSAQGRDEKLFF; cdr3_nt: TGTGCCAGCAGCGCCCAGGGGAGGGATGAAAAACTGTTTTTT
j_call: TRBJ2-1; v_call: TRBV25-1; clone_size: .; d_call: TRBD2; cdr3_aa: CASSEPLAGENNEQFF; cdr3_nt: TGTGCCAGCAGTGAGCCTCTAGCGGGGGAGAACAATGAGCAGTTCTTC
j_call: TRBJ2-7; v_call: TRBV30; clone_size: .; d_call: TRBD1; cdr3_aa: CAWGTGGYEQYF; cdr3_nt: TGTGCCTGGGGGACAGGGGGCTACGAGCAGTACTTC
j_call: TRBJ2-4; v_call: TRBV4-1; clone_size: .; d_call: .; cdr3_aa: CASSQGPNIQYF; cdr3_nt: TGCGCCAGCAGCCAAGGCCCAAACATTCAGTACTTC
j_call: TRBJ1-5; v_call: TRBV19; clone_size: .; d_call: TRBD1; cdr3_aa: CARRSTGQGDNQPQHF; cdr3_nt: TGTGCCAGGAGATCAACCGGACAGGGGGACAATCAGCCCCAGCATTTT
j_call: TRBJ2-3; v_call: TRBV9; clone_size: .; d_call: .; cdr3_aa: CASSLETGGDTQYF; cdr3_nt: TGTGCCAGCAGCCTTGAGACCGGGGGAGATACGCAGTATTTT
j_call: TRBJ1-5; v_call: TRBV30; clone_size: .; d_call: TRBD1; cdr3_aa: CAWSVGTGAQPQHF; cdr3_nt: TGTGCCTGGAGTGTGGGGACAGGGGCTCAGCCCCAGCATTTT
j_call: TRBJ2-7; v_call: TRBV27; clone_size: .; d_call: TRBD1; cdr3_aa: CASSSTLGDSTYEQYF; cdr3_nt: TGTGCCAGCAGCTCCACCTTAGGGGACAGTACTTACGAGCAGTACTTC